These 30 T cell receptor beta chains originate from one sample sequenced in a study of neoadjuvant nivolumab and ipilimumab in lung cancer. Produced via immunoSEQ multiplex PCR; TCRdb's table is partial and in-frame only. The table shows some 20,000 clones, with 79% occurring only once. The specimen was tumor tissue, collected after neoadjuvant nivolumab, alone or with ipilimumab, at or shortly before surgery. Receptor source: an adult with non-small cell lung cancer.

In this sample, this clone is medium-sized (0.01 to 0.1%). This rearrangement joins TRBV9 to TRBJ2-6; D may be TRBD2 (5 bases). The CDR3 contains 16 residues. Germline values: CDR1 SGDLS, CDR2 YYNGEE. The V gene lost 2 bases and the J gene lost 2 bases, with 11 bases spanning the gap. Here the CDR3 reads CASSVGQEAGANVLTF. The CDR3 DNA reads as TGTGCCAGCAGCGTCGGGCAGGAGGCTGGGGCCAACGTCCTGACTTTC.

This chain links TRBV6-1 with TRBJ1-6; possible D gene TRBD1, 6 bases. Trimming left V 6 bases short and J 10 bases short, with 19 bases between. CDR1 is MNHNS and CDR2 is SASEGT in the germline V gene. There are 15 residues in the CDR3. CDR3: CASRRDRTRASPLHF. DNA of the CDR3: TGTGCCAGCAGGCGTGACAGGACAAGGGCATCACCCCTCCACTTT.

This clone was detected a few times. This rearrangement joins TRBV4-3 to TRBJ1-5; D ambiguous. V was pared by 0 bases and J by 0 bases, with 15 bases between. The CDR3 length is 18 residues. The V gene's germline CDR1 is LGHNA and CDR2 YSLEER. The CDR3: CASSQEPHPDHSNQPQHF. DNA of the CDR3: TGCGCCAGCAGCCAAGAACCGCACCCTGACCATAGCAATCAGCCCCAGCATTTT.

The chain employs TRBV2 and TRBJ2-1; tentatively, D is TRBD2 (6 bases). CDR3 length: 11 residues. Germline CDR1 reads SNHLY; CDR2 reads FYNNEI. The V end was cut by 10 bases, the J end by 12 bases, with 16 bases between. CDR3 region: CATPGGLGQFF. CDR3 nucleotides: TGTGCCACCCCCGGGGGACTTGGGCAGTTCTTC.

CDR3 protein: CASSVEGLAGVFLTDTQYF. CDR3 sequence (DNA): TGTGCCAGCAGCGTAGAAGGACTAGCGGGGGTGTTTTTGACAGATACGCAGTATTTT. The rearrangement joins TRBV9 to TRBJ2-3, with TRBD2 matching over 13 bases. Germline CDR1 SGDLS, CDR2 YYNGEE. The CDR3 sequence is 19 residues long. V shed 0 bases and J 3 bases; nucleotides not matched to a gene: 10.

This sequence joins TRBV29-1 and TRBJ2-1; D perhaps matches TRBD1 (6 bases). Germline CDR1 is SQVTM and CDR2 is ANQGSEA. This CDR3 is 13 amino acids long. Trimming stripped 6 bases from V and 6 bases from J, with 15 bases between. The CDR3 spells CSVTGHLSNEQFF. The CDR3 coding sequence is TGCAGCGTAACGGGACATCTTTCCAATGAGCAGTTCTTC.

This clone was counted only a few times. The J gene is TRBJ2-7, the V gene TRBV2, with a weak D call TRBD1 (5 bases). The V end lost 8 bases, the J end lost 0 bases, and 8 bases lay between the germline ends. The CDR3 is 12 amino acids. Germline-derived CDR1 and CDR2 are SNHLY and FYNNEI. CDR3 residues: CASYRSSYEQYF. Here the CDR3 DNA reads TGTGCCAGCTACAGGAGCTCCTACGAGCAGTACTTC. The full variable domain, with the rest looked up from reference TRBV2 and TRBJ2-7, is EPEVTQTPSHQVTQMGQEVILRCVPISNHLYFYWYRQILGQKVEFLVSFYNNEISEKSEIFDDQFSVERPDGSNFTLKIRSTKLEDSAMYFCASYRSSYEQYFGPGTRLTVT.

CDR3 sequence reads: CAWSRGYTEAFF. CDR3 DNA sequence: TGTGCCTGGAGTCGGGGTTACACTGAAGCTTTCTTT. This sequence joins TRBV30 and TRBJ1-1; no firm D call. The CDR3 extends over 12 amino acids. Trimming took 2 bases from V and 3 from J, leaving 7 bases between them. The germline CDR1 and CDR2 sequences are GTSNPN and SVGIG (reference sequence).

The chain has TRBV11-2 and TRBJ2-1, with a weak D call TRBD2 (5 bases). Germline values: CDR1 SGHAT, CDR2 FQNNGV. Deletions cut 4 bases from V and 4 bases from J, with 14 bases between. The CDR3 is made up of 15 amino acids. The CDR3 here is CASSSPSTGYNEQFF. DNA of the CDR3: TGTGCCAGCAGCTCCCCCAGCACGGGATACAATGAGCAGTTCTTC.

The chain carries TRBV6-1 and TRBJ1-5; D uncertain. Trimming stripped 0 bases from V and 0 bases from J, with 12 bases between. Germline V gives CDR1 MNHNS, CDR2 SASEGT. The CDR3 loop spans 17 amino acids. Here the CDR3 DNA reads TGTGCCAGCAGTGAAGCGTGGACCACCCTTAGCAATCAGCCCCAGCATTTT. Its translation: CASSEAWTTLSNQPQHF.

The chain joins TRBV7-2 to TRBJ1-1; no reliable D call. In germline, CDR1 is SGHTA, CDR2 FQGNSA. V was trimmed by 2 bases and J by 5 bases, leaving 12 bases between them. CDR3 length equals 14 residues. The CDR3 region is CASSLTNRGTEAFF. DNA for the CDR3: TGTGCCAGCAGCTTAACCAACCGGGGAACTGAAGCTTTCTTT.

As for this clone: One end of the junction fails to match germline, which may point to a read error. The chain couples TRBV7-2 to TRBJ1-3; unclear D gene. Per the germline V gene, CDR1 is SGHTA and CDR2 is FQGNSA. This CDR3 comprises 13 residues. CDR3 coding DNA: TGTGCCAGCACCGGACGAGCTGGGAACACCATATATTTT. Translation gives CASTGRAGNTIYF.

This clone was observed a few times. This chain uses TRBV30 with TRBJ1-5; TRBD1 is a possible D gene (5 bases). Germline assignment: CDR1 GTSNPN and CDR2 SVGIG (reference sequence). Trimming stripped 0 bases from V and 3 bases from J, with 9 bases between. CDR3 length: 14 amino acids. CDR3 protein: CAWSVGGINQPQHF. The DNA of the CDR3 is TGTGCCTGGAGTGTGGGGGGGATCAATCAGCCCCAGCATTTT.

The V and J genes are TRBV5-6 and TRBJ1-3; 11 nucleotides match TRBD1. Germline V gene sequence: CDR1 SGHDT, CDR2 YYEEEE. After removal of 4 bases from V and 5 bases from J, the junction contained 5 bases not matched to a gene. The CDR3 covers 15 residues. The CDR3 DNA sequence: TGTGCCAGCAGCAGGGGACAGGGGGTTCGAAACACCATATATTTT. It specifies CASSRGQGVRNTIYF. Based on the CDR3 plus reference TRBV5-6 and TRBJ1-3, the full variable domain is DAGVTQSPTHLIKTRGQQVTLRCSPKSGHDTVSWYQQALGQGPQFIFQYYEEEERQRGNFPDRFSGHQFPNYSSELNVNALLLGDSALYLCASSRGQGVRNTIYFGEGSWLTVV.

This clone was seen only once. The rearrangement links TRBV4-3 to TRBJ2-7; 7 bases fit TRBD1. This CDR3 region has 13 residues. The germline CDR1 and CDR2 sequences are LGHNA and YSLEER. Losses at the gene ends were 4 bases for V and 3 bases for J; bases not matched to a gene: 3. The CDR3, as DNA: TGCGCCAGCAGCCTAAGGACAGGCTACGAGCAGTACTTC. It encodes CASSLRTGYEQYF.

The chain combines TRBV7-8 with TRBJ2-7; 8 bases match TRBD1. CDR3 length: 15 amino acids. J lost 7 bases, V lost 5 bases, and 13 bases had no gene match. In germline, CDR1 is SGHVS, CDR2 FQNEAQ. CDR3 coding DNA: TGTGCCAGCAGCCCCCCCGGGACAGGAGGAGAAGAGCAGTACTTC. Its translation is CASSPPGTGGEEQYF.

This clone was seen more than once but under ten times. The chain uses TRBV9 and TRBJ2-2; D is uncertain. V shed 0 bases and J shed 3 bases, with 3 bases lying between them. CDR1 and CDR2 from the germline V gene are SGDLS and YYNGEE. This CDR3 has 13 amino acids. In nucleotides, the CDR3 is TGTGCCAGCAGCGTAGCGTACACCGGGGAGCTGTTTTTT. Amino acid sequence: CASSVAYTGELFF.

The genes are TRBV29-1 and TRBJ1-6; TRBD1 agrees at 8 bases. Germline V gene lookup returns CDR1 SQVTM and CDR2 ANQGSEA. The CDR3 runs 13 residues. Trimming at V came to 4 bases and at J to 9 bases, leaving 5 bases not matched to a gene. The CDR3 sequence: CSVADRGSSPLHF. In nucleotides, the CDR3 is TGCAGCGTTGCCGACAGGGGCTCTTCACCCCTCCACTTT.

This clone was picked up a small number of times. The J gene is TRBJ1-2, the V gene TRBV5-6, with 8 bases that match TRBD1. Germline-derived CDR1 and CDR2 are SGHDT and YYEEEE. This CDR3 has 13 amino acids. With V trimmed by 1 base and J by 7 bases, 3 bases remained unmatched. CDR3 sequence (DNA): TGTGCCAGCAGCTTGAGACAGGGGAGTGGCTACACCTTC. This encodes CASSLRQGSGYTF.

The chain is built from TRBV6-6 and TRBJ1-5; tentatively, D is TRBD1 (6 bases). V was cut by 6 bases and J by 5 bases, with 11 bases left in between. Germline V gene lookup returns CDR1 MNHNY and CDR2 SVGAGI (reference sequence). CDR3 length equals 13 residues. The CDR3 loop reads CASRADSYQPQHF. The CDR3 nucleotides read TGTGCCAGCAGGGCGGACAGCTATCAGCCCCAGCATTTT.

The chain carries TRBV29-1 and TRBJ1-1; 9 positions agree with TRBD1. Germline trimming cut 6 bases from V and 3 bases from J; bases unmatched to any gene: 5. Germline V lookup: CDR1 SQVTM, CDR2 ANQGSEA. This CDR3 is 13 amino acids long. The CDR3 reads CSVATGGDTEAFF. CDR3 DNA sequence: TGCAGCGTCGCAACAGGGGGCGACACTGAAGCTTTCTTT.

The chain's CDR3 is CASSYAGLAGDGTDTQYF. CDR3 coding DNA: TGTGCCAGCTCATACGCGGGACTAGCGGGGGACGGCACAGATACGCAGTATTTT. This chain uses TRBV18 with TRBJ2-3, with 14 bases matching TRBD2. Germline values: CDR1 KGHSH, CDR2 LQKENI. Losses at the gene ends were 5 bases for V and 1 base for J; bases not matched to a gene: 8. The CDR3 runs to 18 residues.

The chain joins TRBV6-5 to TRBJ1-1; 9 nucleotides line up with TRBD1. Germline values: CDR1 MNHEY, CDR2 SVGAGI. The CDR3 contains 14 residues. With V trimmed by 5 bases and J by 7 bases, 8 bases remained unmatched. The CDR3, as DNA: TGTGCCAGCAGTACTAACAGGGGGCGAGGTGAAGCTTTCTTT. The encoded protein is CASSTNRGRGEAFF.

The chain employs TRBV27 and TRBJ1-1; D might be TRBD1 (5 bases). The length of the CDR3 is 13 residues. Germline CDR1 MNHEY, CDR2 SMNVEV (reference sequence). V was cut by 2 bases and J by 3 bases, with 7 bases left in between. CDR3 sequence reads: CASSLGGDTEAFF. DNA of the CDR3: TGTGCCAGCAGTTTAGGGGGGGACACTGAAGCTTTCTTT.

This chain joins TRBV6-5 and TRBJ2-3, with D perhaps matching TRBD1 or TRBD2 (6 bases each). The CDR3 contains 12 residues. The germline V and J ends were trimmed by 10 bases and 8 bases, with 16 bases remaining between them. Germline values: CDR1 MNHEY, CDR2 SVGAGI. CDR3 protein: CATLGGGRTQYF. CDR3 sequence (DNA): TGTGCCACCCTCGGGGGCGGCCGTACGCAGTATTTT.

The V call is TRBV6-5, the J call TRBJ2-7, with D tentatively TRBD2 (6 bases). The V and J ends lost 1 base and 1 base respectively, with 11 bases between them. Germline loops: CDR1 MNHEY, CDR2 SVGAGI. The CDR3 loop spans 15 amino acids. This chain's CDR3 is CASSYWAGTSYEQYF. In DNA, the CDR3 is TGTGCCAGCAGTTACTGGGCAGGGACTTCCTACGAGCAGTACTTC.

This chain links TRBV5-4 with TRBJ2-3; tentative D call: TRBD2 (6 bases). This CDR3 is built from 16 residues. Germline V lookup: CDR1 SGHNT, CDR2 YYREEE (reference sequence). Trimming pared 5 bases from V and 5 bases from J, leaving 21 bases between. In DNA, the CDR3 is TGTGCCAGCAGTTTCTCGCTTCAGCGGGCAGGAGATACGCAGTATTTT. This gives the protein CASSFSLQRAGDTQYF.

This chain links TRBV29-1 with TRBJ2-5, with unresolved D. V was shortened by 5 bases and J by 5 bases, with 18 bases between the two germline ends. The germline V gene has CDR1 SQVTM and CDR2 ANQGSEA. The CDR3 contains 14 residues. The CDR3 spells CSVSPARTAETQYF. The CDR3 DNA sequence: TGCAGCGTTTCGCCAGCCCGCACTGCCGAGACCCAGTACTTC.

This chain links TRBV4-3 with TRBJ1-2; TRBD1 matches at 9 bases. The V and J ends lost 0 bases and 11 bases, in that order; junction bases with no gene match: 7. The CDR3 contains 14 residues. From germline, CDR1 is LGHNA and CDR2 YSLEER. CDR3 coding DNA: TGCGCCAGCAGCCAAGAAGGCGGGACAGGGATGTACACCTTC. It translates to CASSQEGGTGMYTF.

This clone came up a few times. The rearrangement joins TRBV6-5 to TRBJ1-2; D is unclear. V lost 6 bases and J 4 bases, leaving 12 bases between the germline ends. The CDR3 runs 13 residues. Germline V CDR1 and CDR2: MNHEY, SVGAGI. The CDR3 spells CASRMDDRYGYTF. The CDR3 nucleotides read TGTGCCAGCAGAATGGACGATCGCTATGGCTACACCTTC.